This T cell receptor beta chain was retrieved from a study of cytomegalovirus exposure and HLA in healthy donors. Whole-study results and caveats: Analysis was performed later, and it showed HLA-associated TCR beta chains to be more clonally expanded than equally common others. There were some public TCRs occurring in many donors, but most TCR sequences were rare. Later analysis identified 16,000 or so TCR beta sequences associated with HLA alleles, using a false discovery rate threshold of 0.05.

As regards this clone: Its specificity is not known.

Both 60 Vbeta primers and 13 Jbeta primers went into the PCR. Sequencing used immunoSEQ multiplex PCR; TCRdb keeps in-frame clones, though not all of them. This sample's table reports 200,000 to 250,000 clones. The CDR3 is 16 amino acids. Deletions cut 0 bases from V and 1 base from J, with 11 bases between. Germline CDR1 SGHNT, CDR2 YYREEE (reference sequence). The source of this sequence is a young woman in good health and CMV-seropositive. The sample was PBMCs. The chain combines TRBV5-4 with TRBJ1-5, with D unresolved. CDR3 coding DNA: TGTGCCAGCAGCTTGGCCAAACCACAGAGCAATCAGCCCCAGCATTTT. It is translated as CASSLAKPQSNQPQHF.